Presented here are 6 T cell receptor beta chains from one specimen sequenced in a study of cytomegalovirus exposure and HLA in healthy donors. With 60 Vbeta and 13 Jbeta primers, the PCR was carried out. TCRdb keeps only in-frame clones here, not all; method: immunoSEQ multiplex PCR. The sample carries some 170,000 clones, around 80% recorded once. Sequenced sample: PBMCs. The origin of the receptors is a man between 18 and 35 years old in good health and CMV-seropositive.

The J gene is TRBJ1-4, the V gene TRBV6-5; 8 nucleotides line up with TRBD1. Germline V gives CDR1 MNHEY, CDR2 SVGAGI. J was trimmed by 14 bases and V by 5 bases; bases with no gene match: 7. The CDR3 has 12 residues. CDR3 loop: CASSPRTGSLFF. CDR3 nucleotides: TGTGCCAGCAGTCCGAGGACAGGGTCTCTGTTTTTT.

The chain employs TRBV7-2 and TRBJ2-7, with 7 bases matching TRBD1. The CDR3 has 14 amino acids. The J segment lost 5 bases and the V segment lost 1 base, leaving 5 bases of the junction unmatched. CDR1 is SGHTA and CDR2 is FQGNSA in the germline V gene. The CDR3 loop reads CASSLVQGDNEQYF. The DNA of the CDR3 is TGTGCCAGCAGCTTAGTTCAGGGGGACAACGAGCAGTACTTC.

As regards this clone: At one end, the junction sequence differs from germline, possibly due to a read error. The gene calls are TRBV30 and TRBJ2-7; D perhaps matches TRBD2 (6 bases). The germline CDR1 and CDR2 sequences are GTSNPN and SVGIG (reference sequence). CDR3 length: 12 residues. The CDR3 DNA reads TGTGCCATGGACGGGAGCTCCTACGGGCAGTACTTC. Its translation is CAMDGSSYGQYF.

This clone was counted between two and nine times. The junction and the germline gene differ at one end; a read error may be behind it. The gene calls are TRBV7-9 and TRBJ2-3; D unresolved. CDR1 and CDR2 from the germline V gene are SEHNR and FQNEAQ (reference sequence). The CDR3 extends over 16 amino acids. CDR3 nucleotide sequence: TGTTCCAGCAGCCAATTTTTACGGGTGTCGACAGATACGCAGTATTTT. Its protein product is CSSSQFLRVSTDTQYF.

The V call is TRBV18, the J call TRBJ2-2; 10 nucleotides agree with TRBD2. This CDR3 region has 16 residues. V gave up 8 bases and J gave up 1 base; unmatched junction bases: 7. The germline CDR1 and CDR2 sequences are KGHSH and LQKENI. The CDR3 sequence: CASHTSGMGNTGELFF. The CDR3 coding sequence is TGTGCCAGCCACACTAGCGGGATGGGGAACACCGGGGAGCTGTTTTTT. Using reference TRBV18 and TRBJ2-2 for the parts outside the CDR3, the full variable domain is NAGVMQNPRHLVRRRGQEARLRCSPMKGHSHVYWYRQLPEEGLKFMVYLQKENIIDESGMPKERFSAEFPKEGPSILRIQQVVRGDSAAYFCASHTSGMGNTGELFFGEGSRLTVL.

The chain links TRBV9 to TRBJ2-1; TRBD2 matches at 7 bases. V gave up 0 bases and J gave up 3 bases; unmatched junction bases: 3. The CDR3 spans 15 residues. CDR1 SGDLS and CDR2 YYNGEE come from the germline V gene. The CDR3 region is CASSVVSGNYNEQFF. CDR3 DNA sequence: TGTGCCAGCAGCGTAGTCAGCGGGAACTACAATGAGCAGTTCTTC.